A selection of T cell receptor beta chains follows, all from one sample in a study of blood T cell repertoires in COVID-19. Clones were sequenced by immunoSEQ multiplex PCR, and TCRdb holds only the in-frame ones, with some missing. In the table there are fewer than 250,000 clones, roughly 89% of which are singletons. Sequences were obtained from PBMCs or T cells enriched from blood (not recorded which). Receptors were obtained from a woman aged 25 to 39 with acute COVID-19. The CDR3 runs from the conserved cysteine through the conserved F or W. D genes are given only for firm matches. Clone size is not always given. Where it is, it says once, few, many or a class for expanded clones.

>TRBD1|TRBJ1-4|.|TRBV25-1
TGTGCCAGCAGGTCAACAGGGGTGGAAAAACTGTTTTTT
CASRSTGVEKLFF
>TRBD1|TRBJ2-3|.|TRBV29-1
TGCAGCGTTGAAGGACAGGGGACTCCCCACACAGATACGCAGTATTTT
CSVEGQGTPHTDTQYF
>.|TRBJ2-1|once|TRBV4-1
TGCGCCAGCAGCCAAGACAGTTTTGAGCAGTTCTTC
CASSQDSFEQFF
>TRBD2|TRBJ2-7|once|TRBV7-9
TGTGCCAGCAGCTTATATCTGGTACGGGGGGACTCCTACGAGCAGTACTTC
CASSLYLVRGDSYEQYF
>.|TRBJ1-3|.|TRBV3-1/TRBV3-2
TGTGCCAGCAGCCCCCCCAGGGGCCACACCATATATTTT
CASSPPRGHTIYF
>.|TRBJ1-1|.|TRBV12-5
TGTGCTAGTTCCCCCCCTTGGGGGGACACTGAAGCTTTCTTT
CASSPPWGDTEAFF
>TRBD1|TRBJ2-3|few|TRBV5-4
TGTGCCAGCAGAGAGGACAGGGGGTTGGAGTTGGATACGCAGTATTTT
CASREDRGLELDTQYF
>.|TRBJ1-1|.|TRBV4-3
TGCGCCAGCAGCCAAGATACAGGGTTCGCTGAAGCTTTCTTT
CASSQDTGFAEAFF
>TRBD2|TRBJ2-7|.|TRBV5-4
TGTGCCAGCAGATTGGGCGGGGGGCGCCTGGACGAGCAGTACTTC
CASRLGGGRLDEQYF
>.|TRBJ1-6|.|TRBV2
TGTGCCAGCAGTAAACAGGGTTCGGATAATTCACCCCTCCACTTT
CASSKQGSDNSPLHF
>TRBD2|TRBJ2-3|.|TRBV27
TGTGCCAGCAAACTAGCGGGGGGGGTCACAGATACGCAGTATTTT
CASKLAGGVTDTQYF
>.|TRBJ1-6|.|TRBV2
TGTGCCAGCAGTGAAGCCCGCCCGGCGGGGTCACCCCTCCACTTT
CASSEARPAGSPLHF
>TRBD1|TRBJ1-5|.|TRBV6-5
TGTGCCAGCAGTTATTACAGGGGAAATCAGCCCCAGCATTTT
CASSYYRGNQPQHF
>TRBD2|TRBJ2-1|.|TRBV5-4
TGTGCCAGCAGCTATGATCCGGGGGGGCTTCTTTACAATGAGCAGTTCTTC
CASSYDPGGLLYNEQFF
>.|TRBJ2-1|.|TRBV15
TGTGCCACCAGCAGAGATCCCGACAGGAACAATGAGCAGTTCTTC
CATSRDPDRNNEQFF
>.|TRBJ1-5|.|TRBV28
TGTGCCAGCAGTTCCCCGTTCAGGGGTCAGCCCCAGCATTTT
CASSSPFRGQPQHF
>TRBD1|TRBJ1-5|.|TRBV5-6
TGTGCCAGCAGCTTGCTGGGACAGGGTCGTTGGGGCAATCAGCCCCAGCATTTT
CASSLLGQGRWGNQPQHF